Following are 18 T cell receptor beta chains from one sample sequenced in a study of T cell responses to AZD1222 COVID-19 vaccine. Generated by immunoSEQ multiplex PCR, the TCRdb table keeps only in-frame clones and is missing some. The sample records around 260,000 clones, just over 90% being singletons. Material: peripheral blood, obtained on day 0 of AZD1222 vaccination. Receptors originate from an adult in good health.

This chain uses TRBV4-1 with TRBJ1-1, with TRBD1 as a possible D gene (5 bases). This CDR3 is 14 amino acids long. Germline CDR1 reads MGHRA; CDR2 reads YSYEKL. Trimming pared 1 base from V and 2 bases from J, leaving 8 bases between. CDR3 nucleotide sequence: TGCGCCAGCAGCCAAGTGACAGCTAACACTGAAGCTTTCTTT. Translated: CASSQVTANTEAFF.

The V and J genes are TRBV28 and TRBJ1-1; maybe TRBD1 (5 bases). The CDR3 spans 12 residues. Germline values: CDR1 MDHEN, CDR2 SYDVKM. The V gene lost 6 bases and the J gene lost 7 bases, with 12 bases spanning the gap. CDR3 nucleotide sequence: TGTGCCAGCAGATCAGGGACGGTTGAAGCTTTCTTT. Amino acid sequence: CASRSGTVEAFF.

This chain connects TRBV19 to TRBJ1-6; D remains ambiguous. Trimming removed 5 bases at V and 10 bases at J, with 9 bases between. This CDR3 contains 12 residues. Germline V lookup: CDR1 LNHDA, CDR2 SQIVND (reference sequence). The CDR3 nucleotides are TGTGCCAGTAGTGATGGGGAATCACCCCTCCACTTT. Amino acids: CASSDGESPLHF.

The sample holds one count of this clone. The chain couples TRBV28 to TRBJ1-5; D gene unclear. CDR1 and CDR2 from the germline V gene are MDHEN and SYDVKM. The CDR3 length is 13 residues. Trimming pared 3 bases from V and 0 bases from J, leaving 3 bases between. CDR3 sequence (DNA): TGTGCCAGCAGTTTTGTTAGCAATCAGCCCCAGCATTTT. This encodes CASSFVSNQPQHF.

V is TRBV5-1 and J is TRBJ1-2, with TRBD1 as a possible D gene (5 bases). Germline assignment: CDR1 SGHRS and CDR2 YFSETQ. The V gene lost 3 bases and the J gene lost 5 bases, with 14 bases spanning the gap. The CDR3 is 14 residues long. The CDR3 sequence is CASSSGVSLYGYTF. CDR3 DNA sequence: TGCGCCAGCAGCTCGGGGGTGTCTCTATATGGCTACACCTTC. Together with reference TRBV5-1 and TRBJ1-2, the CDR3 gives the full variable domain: KAGVTQTPRYLIKTRGQQVTLSCSPISGHRSVSWYQQTPGQGLQFLFEYFSETQRNKGNFPGRFSGRQFSNSRSEMNVSTLELGDSALYLCASSSGVSLYGYTFGSGTRLTVV.

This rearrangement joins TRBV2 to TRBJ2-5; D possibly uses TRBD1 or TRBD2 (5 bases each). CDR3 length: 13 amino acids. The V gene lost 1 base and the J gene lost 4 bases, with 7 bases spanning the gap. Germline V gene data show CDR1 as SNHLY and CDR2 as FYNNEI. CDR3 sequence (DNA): TGTGCCAGCAGTGAAGTCGGGGCAGAGACCCAGTACTTC. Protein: CASSEVGAETQYF.

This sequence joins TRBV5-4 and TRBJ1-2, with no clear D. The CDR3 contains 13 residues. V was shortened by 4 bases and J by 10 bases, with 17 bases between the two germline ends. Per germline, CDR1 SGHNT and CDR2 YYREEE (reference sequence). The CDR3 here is CASSKAEAIDYTF. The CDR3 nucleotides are TGTGCCAGCAGCAAGGCCGAGGCCATTGACTACACCTTC. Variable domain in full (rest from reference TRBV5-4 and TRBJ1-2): ETGVTQSPTHLIKTRGQQVTLRCSSQSGHNTVSWYQQALGQGPQFIFQYYREEENGRGNFPPRFSGLQFPNYSSELNVNALELDDSALYLCASSKAEAIDYTFGSGTRLTVV.

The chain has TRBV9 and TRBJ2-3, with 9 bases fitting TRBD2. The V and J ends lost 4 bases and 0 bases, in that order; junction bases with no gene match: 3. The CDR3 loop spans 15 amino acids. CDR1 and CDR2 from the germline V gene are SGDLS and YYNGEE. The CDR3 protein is CASSPSGKSTDTQYF. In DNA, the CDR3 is TGTGCCAGCAGCCCTAGCGGGAAGAGCACAGATACGCAGTATTTT.

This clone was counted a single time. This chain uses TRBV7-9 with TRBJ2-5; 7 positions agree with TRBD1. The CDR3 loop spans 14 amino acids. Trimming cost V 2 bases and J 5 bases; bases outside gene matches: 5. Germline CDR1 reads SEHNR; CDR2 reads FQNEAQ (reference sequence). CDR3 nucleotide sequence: TGTGCCAGCAGCTTACAGGGGGTGGGCGAGACCCAGTACTTC. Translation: CASSLQGVGETQYF.

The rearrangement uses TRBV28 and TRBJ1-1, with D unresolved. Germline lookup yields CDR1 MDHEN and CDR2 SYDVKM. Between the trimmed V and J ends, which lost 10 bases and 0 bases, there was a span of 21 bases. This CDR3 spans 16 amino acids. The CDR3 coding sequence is TGTGCCACCCTGACGGCGGCCTTGAAGATGAACACTGAAGCTTTCTTT. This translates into CATLTAALKMNTEAFF.

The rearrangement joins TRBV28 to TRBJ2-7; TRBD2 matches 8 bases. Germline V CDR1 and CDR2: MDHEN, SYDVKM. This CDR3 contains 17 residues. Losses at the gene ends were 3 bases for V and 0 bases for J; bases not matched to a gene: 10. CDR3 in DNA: TGTGCCAGCAGTTTCCTTCTGGGTAGCGGGAACTCCTACGAGCAGTACTTC. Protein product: CASSFLLGSGNSYEQYF.

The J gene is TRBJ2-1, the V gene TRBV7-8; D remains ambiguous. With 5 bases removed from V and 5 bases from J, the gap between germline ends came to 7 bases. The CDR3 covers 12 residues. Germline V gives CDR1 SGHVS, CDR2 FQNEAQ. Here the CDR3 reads CASSRANNEQFF. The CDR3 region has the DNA TGTGCCAGCAGCCGAGCGAACAATGAGCAGTTCTTC.

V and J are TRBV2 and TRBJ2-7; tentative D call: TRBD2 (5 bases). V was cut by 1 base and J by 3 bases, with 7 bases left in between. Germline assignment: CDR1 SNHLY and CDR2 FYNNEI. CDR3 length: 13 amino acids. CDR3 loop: CASSEGGIYEQYF. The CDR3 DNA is TGTGCCAGCAGTGAAGGAGGGATCTACGAGCAGTACTTC.

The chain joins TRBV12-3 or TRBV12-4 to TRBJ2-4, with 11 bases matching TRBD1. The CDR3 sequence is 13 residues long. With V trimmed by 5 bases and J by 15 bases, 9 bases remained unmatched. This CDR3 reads CASSRTGGPLMYF. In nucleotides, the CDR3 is TGTGCCAGCAGTAGGACAGGGGGCCCCTTGATGTACTTC.

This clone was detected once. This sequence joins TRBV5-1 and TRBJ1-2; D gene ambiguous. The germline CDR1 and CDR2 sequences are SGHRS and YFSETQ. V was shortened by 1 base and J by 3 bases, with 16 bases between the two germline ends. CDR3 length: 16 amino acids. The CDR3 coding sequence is TGCGCCAGCAGCTTGTATCCGGGGAAGGAAGACTATGGCTACACCTTC. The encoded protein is CASSLYPGKEDYGYTF.

The CDR3 DNA follows: TGTGCCAGCAGCAAAGGGGTCTCGGGGGACACCGGGGAGCTGTTTTTT. Translation gives CASSKGVSGDTGELFF. The gene calls are TRBV21-1 and TRBJ2-2; the table's D gene call, TRBD2, was not cross checked with the DNA. TRBV21-1 is noted as a pseudogene. The CDR3 consists of 16 residues.

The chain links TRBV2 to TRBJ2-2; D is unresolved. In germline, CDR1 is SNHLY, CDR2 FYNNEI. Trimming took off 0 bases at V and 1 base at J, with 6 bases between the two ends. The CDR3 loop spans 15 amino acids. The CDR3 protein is CASSEAVLNTGELFF. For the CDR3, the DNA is TGTGCCAGCAGTGAAGCGGTACTGAACACCGGGGAGCTGTTTTTT.

CDR3 protein: CASSVGGPNEQFF. The CDR3 DNA sequence: TGTGCCAGCAGCGTGGGGGGACCCAATGAGCAGTTCTTC. The chain is built from TRBV11-3 and TRBJ2-1, with D perhaps matching TRBD2 (6 bases). This CDR3 spans 13 amino acids. Germline-derived CDR1 and CDR2 are SGHNT and YENEEA. V lost 5 bases and J lost 6, with 11 bases in between.